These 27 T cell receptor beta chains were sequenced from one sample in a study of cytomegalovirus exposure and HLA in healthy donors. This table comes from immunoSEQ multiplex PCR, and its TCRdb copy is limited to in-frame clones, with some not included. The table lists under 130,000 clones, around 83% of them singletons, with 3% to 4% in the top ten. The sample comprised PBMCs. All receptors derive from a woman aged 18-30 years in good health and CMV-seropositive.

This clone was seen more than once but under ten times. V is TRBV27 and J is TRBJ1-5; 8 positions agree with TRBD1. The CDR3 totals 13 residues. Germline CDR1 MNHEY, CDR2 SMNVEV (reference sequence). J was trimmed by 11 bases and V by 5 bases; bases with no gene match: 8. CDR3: CASSLGTGRAQHF. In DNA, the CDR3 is TGTGCCAGCAGTCTTGGGACAGGTCGGGCCCAGCATTTT.

The DNA for the CDR3 is TGTGCCAGCAGCTATAACAGGGATCAAGAGCAGTACTTC. Translating it yields CASSYNRDQEQYF. The chain recombines TRBV7-3 with TRBJ2-7, with D tentatively TRBD1 (6 bases). CDR3 length: 13 amino acids. The germline gives CDR1 SGHTA, CDR2 FQGTGA. The ends were cut back, 4 bases at V and 7 bases at J, with 14 bases in the middle.

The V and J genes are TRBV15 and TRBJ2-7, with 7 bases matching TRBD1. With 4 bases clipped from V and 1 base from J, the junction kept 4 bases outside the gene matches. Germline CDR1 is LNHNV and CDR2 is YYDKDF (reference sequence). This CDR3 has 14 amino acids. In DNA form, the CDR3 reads TGTGCCACCAGCAAGGACAGGTTATCCTACGAGCAGTACTTC. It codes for CATSKDRLSYEQYF. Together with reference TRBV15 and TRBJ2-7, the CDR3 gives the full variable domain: DAMVIQNPRYQVTQFGKPVTLSCSQTLNHNVMYWYQQKSSQAPKLLFHYYDKDFNNEADTPDNFQSRRPNTSFCFLDIRSPGLGDTAMYLCATSKDRLSYEQYFGPGTRLTVT.

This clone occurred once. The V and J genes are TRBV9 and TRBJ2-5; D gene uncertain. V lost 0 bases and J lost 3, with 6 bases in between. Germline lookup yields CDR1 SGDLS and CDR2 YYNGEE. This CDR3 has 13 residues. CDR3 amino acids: CASSVDLEETQYF. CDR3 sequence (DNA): TGTGCCAGCAGCGTAGATCTCGAAGAGACCCAGTACTTC.

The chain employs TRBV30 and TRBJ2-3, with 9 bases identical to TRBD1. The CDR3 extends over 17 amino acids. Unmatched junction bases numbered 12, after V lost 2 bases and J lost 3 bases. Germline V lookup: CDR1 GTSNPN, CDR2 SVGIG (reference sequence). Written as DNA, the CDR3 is TGTGCCTGGAGTTTTTGGGGGACAGGGATTAAGACAGATACGCAGTATTTT. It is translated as CAWSFWGTGIKTDTQYF.

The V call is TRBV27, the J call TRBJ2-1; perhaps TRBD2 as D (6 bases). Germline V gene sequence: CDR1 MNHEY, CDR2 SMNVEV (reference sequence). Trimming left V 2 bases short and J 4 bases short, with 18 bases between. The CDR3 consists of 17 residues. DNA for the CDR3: TGTGCCAGCAGTTTAGGGCAAGGACGGGGGACTTACAATGAGCAGTTCTTC. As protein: CASSLGQGRGTYNEQFF.

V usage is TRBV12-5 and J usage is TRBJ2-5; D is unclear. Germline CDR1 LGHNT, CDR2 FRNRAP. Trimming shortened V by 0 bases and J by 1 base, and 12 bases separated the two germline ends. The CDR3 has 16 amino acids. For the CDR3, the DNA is TGTGCTAGTGGTTTGGTAGTTCTCGGGTCCCAAGAGACCCAGTACTTC. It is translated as CASGLVVLGSQETQYF. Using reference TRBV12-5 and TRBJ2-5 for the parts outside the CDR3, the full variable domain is DARVTQTPRHKVTEMGQEVTMRCQPILGHNTVFWYRQTMMQGLELLAYFRNRAPLDDSGMPKDRFSAEMPDATLATLKIQPSEPRDSAVYFCASGLVVLGSQETQYFGPGTRLLVL.

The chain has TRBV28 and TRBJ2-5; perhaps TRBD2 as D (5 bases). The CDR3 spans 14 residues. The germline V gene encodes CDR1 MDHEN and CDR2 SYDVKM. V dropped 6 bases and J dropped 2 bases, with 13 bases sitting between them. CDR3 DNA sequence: TGTGCCAGCAGCCCGGCGAGAGGGCAAGAGACCCAGTACTTC. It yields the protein CASSPARGQETQYF.

The CDR3 nucleotides are TGTGCCAGTACCCTCCGGGACACCATCACCGGGGAGCTGTTTTTT. It encodes CASTLRDTITGELFF. The chain carries TRBV19 and TRBJ2-2, with a possible D match to TRBD1 (6 bases). The CDR3 is 15 residues long. Trimming cost V 7 bases and J 4 bases, with 16 bases left between them. Germline values: CDR1 LNHDA, CDR2 SQIVND (reference sequence).

In nucleotides, the CDR3 is TGTGCCAGCAGTGACCCCTGGGACAGGGGAGGAGATACGCAGTATTTT. Protein sequence: CASSDPWDRGGDTQYF. The chain carries TRBV6-4 and TRBJ2-3, with 10 bases fitting TRBD1. Trimming at V came to 2 bases and at J to 5 bases, leaving 7 bases not matched to a gene. The CDR3 length is 16 residues. Germline CDR1 and CDR2: MRHNA and SNTAGT.

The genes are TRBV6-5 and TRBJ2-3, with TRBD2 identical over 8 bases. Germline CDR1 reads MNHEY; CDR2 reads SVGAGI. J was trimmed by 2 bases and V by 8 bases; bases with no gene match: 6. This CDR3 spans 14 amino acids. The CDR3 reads CASQIAGPTDTQYF. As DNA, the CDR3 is TGTGCCAGCCAGATAGCGGGGCCCACAGATACGCAGTATTTT.

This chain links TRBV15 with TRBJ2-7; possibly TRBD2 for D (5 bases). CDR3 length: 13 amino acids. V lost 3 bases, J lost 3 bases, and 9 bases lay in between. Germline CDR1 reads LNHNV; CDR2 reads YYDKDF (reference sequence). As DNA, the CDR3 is TGTGCCACCAGCAGCCCCGGGGTCTACGAGCAGTACTTC. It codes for CATSSPGVYEQYF.

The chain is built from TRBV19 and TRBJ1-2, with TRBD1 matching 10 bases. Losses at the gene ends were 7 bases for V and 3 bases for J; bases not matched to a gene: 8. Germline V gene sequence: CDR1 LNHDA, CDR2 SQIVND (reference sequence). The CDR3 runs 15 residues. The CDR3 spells CASTWPGQGHYGYTF. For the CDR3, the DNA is TGTGCCAGTACCTGGCCGGGACAGGGGCACTATGGCTACACCTTC.

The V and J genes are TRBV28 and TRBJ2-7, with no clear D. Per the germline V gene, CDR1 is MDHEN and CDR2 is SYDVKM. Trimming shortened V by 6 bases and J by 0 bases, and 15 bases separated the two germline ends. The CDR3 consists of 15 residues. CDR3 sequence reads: CASSTDRLSSYEQYF. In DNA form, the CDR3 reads TGTGCCAGCAGCACAGACCGGTTAAGCTCCTACGAGCAGTACTTC. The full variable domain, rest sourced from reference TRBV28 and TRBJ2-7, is DVKVTQSSRYLVKRTGEKVFLECVQDMDHENMFWYRQDPGLGLRLIYFSYDVKMKEKGDIPEGYSVSREKKERFSLILESASTNQTSMYLCASSTDRLSSYEQYFGPGTRLTVT.

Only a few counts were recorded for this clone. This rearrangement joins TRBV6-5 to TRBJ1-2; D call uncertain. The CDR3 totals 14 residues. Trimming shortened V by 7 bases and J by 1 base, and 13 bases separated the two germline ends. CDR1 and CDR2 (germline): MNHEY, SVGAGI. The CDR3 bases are TGTGCCAGCAAACCCCCGGGTTTTAACTATGGCTACACCTTC. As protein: CASKPPGFNYGYTF.

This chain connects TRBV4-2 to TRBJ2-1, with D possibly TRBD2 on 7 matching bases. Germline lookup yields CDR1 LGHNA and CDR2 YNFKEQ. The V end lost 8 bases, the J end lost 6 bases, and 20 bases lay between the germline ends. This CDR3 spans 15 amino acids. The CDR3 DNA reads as TGTGCCAGCTCTAAGGGGAGGGGGGGACCCAATGAGCAGTTCTTC. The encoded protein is CASSKGRGGPNEQFF.

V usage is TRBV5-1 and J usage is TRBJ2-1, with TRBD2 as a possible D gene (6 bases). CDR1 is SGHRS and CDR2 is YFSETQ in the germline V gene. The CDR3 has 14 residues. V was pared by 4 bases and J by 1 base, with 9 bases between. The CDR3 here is CASSPRGSYNEQFF. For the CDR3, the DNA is TGCGCCAGCAGCCCTCGGGGGTCCTACAATGAGCAGTTCTTC.

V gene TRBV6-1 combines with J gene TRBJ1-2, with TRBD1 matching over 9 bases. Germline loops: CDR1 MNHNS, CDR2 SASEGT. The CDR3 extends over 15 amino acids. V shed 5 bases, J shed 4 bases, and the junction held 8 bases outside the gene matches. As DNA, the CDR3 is TGTGCCAGCAGTCCGTGGGACAGGGCTTCCTATGGCTACACCTTC. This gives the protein CASSPWDRASYGYTF.

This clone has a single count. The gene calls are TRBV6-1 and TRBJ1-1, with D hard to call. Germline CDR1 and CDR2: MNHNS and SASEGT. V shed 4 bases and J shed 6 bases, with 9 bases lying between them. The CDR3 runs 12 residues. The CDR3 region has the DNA TGTGCCAGCAGTGTTTTATTCGCTGAAGCTTTCTTT. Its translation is CASSVLFAEAFF.

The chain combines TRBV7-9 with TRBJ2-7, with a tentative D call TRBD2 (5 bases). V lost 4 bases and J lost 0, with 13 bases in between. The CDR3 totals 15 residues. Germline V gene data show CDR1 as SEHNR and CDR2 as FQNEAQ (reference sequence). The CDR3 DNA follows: TGTGCCAGCAGCTCAAGAGGGAGTCCCTCCTACGAGCAGTACTTC. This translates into CASSSRGSPSYEQYF.

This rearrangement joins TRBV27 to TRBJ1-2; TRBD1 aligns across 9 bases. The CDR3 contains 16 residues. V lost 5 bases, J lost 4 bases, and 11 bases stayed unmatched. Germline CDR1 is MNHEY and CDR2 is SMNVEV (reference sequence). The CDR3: CASSLKNPGQGYGYTF. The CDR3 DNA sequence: TGTGCCAGCAGTCTAAAAAACCCGGGACAGGGCTATGGCTACACCTTC.

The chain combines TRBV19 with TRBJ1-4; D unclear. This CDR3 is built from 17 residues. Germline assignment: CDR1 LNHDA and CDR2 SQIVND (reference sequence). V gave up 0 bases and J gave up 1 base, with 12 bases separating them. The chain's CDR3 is CASSIELFGGTNEKLFF. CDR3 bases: TGTGCCAGTAGTATAGAACTATTCGGAGGAACTAATGAAAAACTGTTTTTT.

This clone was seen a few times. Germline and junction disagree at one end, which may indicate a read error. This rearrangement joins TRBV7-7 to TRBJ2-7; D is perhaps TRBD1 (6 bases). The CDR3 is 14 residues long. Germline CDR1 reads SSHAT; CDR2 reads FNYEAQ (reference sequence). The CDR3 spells CASSLEPTGYEQYF. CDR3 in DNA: TGTGCTAGCAGCTTAGAACCCACAGGGTACGAGCAGTACTTC.

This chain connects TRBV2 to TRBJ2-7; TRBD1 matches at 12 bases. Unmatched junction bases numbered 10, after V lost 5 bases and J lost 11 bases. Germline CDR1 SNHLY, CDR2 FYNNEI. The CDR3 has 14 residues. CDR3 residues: CASSYRDRGQVEYF. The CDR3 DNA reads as TGTGCCAGCAGTTACCGGGACAGGGGGCAGGTGGAGTACTTC.

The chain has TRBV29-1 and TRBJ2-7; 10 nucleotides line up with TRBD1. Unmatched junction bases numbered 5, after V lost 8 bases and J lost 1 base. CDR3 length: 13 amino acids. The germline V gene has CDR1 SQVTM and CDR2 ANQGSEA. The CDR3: CSTGTGESYEQYF. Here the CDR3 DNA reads TGCAGCACAGGGACAGGGGAGTCCTACGAGCAGTACTTC.

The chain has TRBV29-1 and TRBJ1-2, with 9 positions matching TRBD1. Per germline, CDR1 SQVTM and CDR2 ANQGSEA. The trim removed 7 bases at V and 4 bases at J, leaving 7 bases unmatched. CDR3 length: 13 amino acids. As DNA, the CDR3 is TGCAGCGCCTCTACAGGGGGCGCCTATGGCTACACCTTC. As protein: CSASTGGAYGYTF. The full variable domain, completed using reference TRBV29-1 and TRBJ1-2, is SAVISQKPSRDICQRGTSLTIQCQVDSQVTMMFWYRQQPGQSLTLIATANQGSEATYESGFVIDKFPISRPNLTFSTLTVSNMSPEDSSIYLCSASTGGAYGYTFGSGTRLTVV.

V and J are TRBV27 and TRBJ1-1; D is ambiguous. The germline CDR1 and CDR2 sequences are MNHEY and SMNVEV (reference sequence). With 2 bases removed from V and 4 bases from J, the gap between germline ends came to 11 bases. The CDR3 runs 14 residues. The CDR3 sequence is CASSLSPFGTEAFF. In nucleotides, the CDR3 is TGTGCCAGCAGTTTAAGCCCCTTCGGCACTGAAGCTTTCTTT.